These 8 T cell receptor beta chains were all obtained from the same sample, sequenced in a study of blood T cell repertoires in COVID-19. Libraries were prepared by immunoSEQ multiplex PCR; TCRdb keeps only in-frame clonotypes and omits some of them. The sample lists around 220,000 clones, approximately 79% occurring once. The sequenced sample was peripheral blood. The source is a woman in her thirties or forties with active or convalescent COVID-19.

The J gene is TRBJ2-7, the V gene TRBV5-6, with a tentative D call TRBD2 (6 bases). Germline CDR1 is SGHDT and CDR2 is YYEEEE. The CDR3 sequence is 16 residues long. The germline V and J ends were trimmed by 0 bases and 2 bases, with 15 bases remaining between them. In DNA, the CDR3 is TGTGCCAGCAGCTTGGTGGGGGGTCCGGGACCCTACGAGCAGTACGTC. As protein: CASSLVGGPGPYEQYV.

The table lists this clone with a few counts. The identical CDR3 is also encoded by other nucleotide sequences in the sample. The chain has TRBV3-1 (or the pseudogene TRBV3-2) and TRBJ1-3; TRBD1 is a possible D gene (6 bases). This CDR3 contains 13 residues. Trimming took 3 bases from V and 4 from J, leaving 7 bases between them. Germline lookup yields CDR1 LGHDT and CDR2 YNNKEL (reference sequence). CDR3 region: CASSQGTGNTIYF. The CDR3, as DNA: TGTGCCAGCAGCCAGGGGACAGGAAACACCATATATTTT.

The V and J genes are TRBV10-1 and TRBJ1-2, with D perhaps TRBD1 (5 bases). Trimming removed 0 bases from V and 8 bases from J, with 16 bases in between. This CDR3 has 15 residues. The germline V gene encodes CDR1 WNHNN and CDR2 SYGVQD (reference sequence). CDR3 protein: CASSESNLDNRGYTF. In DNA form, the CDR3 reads TGCGCCAGCAGTGAGTCGAATCTGGACAATCGAGGCTACACCTTC.

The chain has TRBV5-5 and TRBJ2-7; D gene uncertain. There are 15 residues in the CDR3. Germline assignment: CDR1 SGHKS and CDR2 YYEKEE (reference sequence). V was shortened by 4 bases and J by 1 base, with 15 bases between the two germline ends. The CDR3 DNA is TGTGCCAGCAGCCCGGTGGCAGCGCAATCCTACGAGCAGTACTTC. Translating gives CASSPVAAQSYEQYF.

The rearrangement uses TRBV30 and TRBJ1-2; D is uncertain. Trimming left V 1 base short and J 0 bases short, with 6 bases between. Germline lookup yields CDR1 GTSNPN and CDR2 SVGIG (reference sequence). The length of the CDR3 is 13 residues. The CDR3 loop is CAWSDTANYGYTF. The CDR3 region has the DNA TGTGCCTGGAGTGACACAGCTAACTATGGCTACACCTTC.

The CDR3 region is CASSTEPTVYEQYF. The CDR3 DNA reads as TGTGCCAGCAGTACCGAACCGACAGTGTACGAGCAGTACTTC. The chain employs TRBV6-5 and TRBJ2-7, with D possibly being TRBD1 (5 bases). The CDR3 is 14 amino acids. Trimming removed 5 bases from V and 4 bases from J, with 15 bases in between. Germline assignment: CDR1 MNHEY and CDR2 SVGAGI.

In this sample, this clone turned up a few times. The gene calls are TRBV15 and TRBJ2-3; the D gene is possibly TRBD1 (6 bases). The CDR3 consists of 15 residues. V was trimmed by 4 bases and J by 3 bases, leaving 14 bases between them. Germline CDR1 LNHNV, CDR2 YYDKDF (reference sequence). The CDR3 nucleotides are TGTGCCACCAGCAATGGCAGGGGTAGAACAGATACGCAGTATTTT. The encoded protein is CATSNGRGRTDTQYF.

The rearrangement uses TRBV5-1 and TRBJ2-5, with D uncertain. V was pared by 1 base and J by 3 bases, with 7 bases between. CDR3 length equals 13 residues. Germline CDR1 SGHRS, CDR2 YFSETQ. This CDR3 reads CASSLIQEETQYF. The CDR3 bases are TGCGCCAGCAGCTTGATCCAGGAAGAGACCCAGTACTTC.